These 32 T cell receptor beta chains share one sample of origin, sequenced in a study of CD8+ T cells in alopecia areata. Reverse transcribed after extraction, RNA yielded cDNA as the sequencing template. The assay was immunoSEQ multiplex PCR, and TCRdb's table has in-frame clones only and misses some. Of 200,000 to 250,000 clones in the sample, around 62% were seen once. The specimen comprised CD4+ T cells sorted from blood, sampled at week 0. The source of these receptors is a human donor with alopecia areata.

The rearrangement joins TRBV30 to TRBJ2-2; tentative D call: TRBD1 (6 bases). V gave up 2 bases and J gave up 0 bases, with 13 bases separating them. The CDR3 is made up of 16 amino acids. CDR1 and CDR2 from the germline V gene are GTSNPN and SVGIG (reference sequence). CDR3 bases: TGTGCCTGGAGTTCTAGGACAGTCCCGAACACCGGGGAGCTGTTTTTT. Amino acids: CAWSSRTVPNTGELFF.

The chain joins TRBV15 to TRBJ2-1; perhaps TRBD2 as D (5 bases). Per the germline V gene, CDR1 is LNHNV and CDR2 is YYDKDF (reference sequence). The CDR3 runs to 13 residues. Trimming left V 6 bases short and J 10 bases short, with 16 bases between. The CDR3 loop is CATSLGGWTEQFF. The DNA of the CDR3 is TGTGCCACCAGTTTAGGCGGGTGGACCGAGCAGTTCTTC.

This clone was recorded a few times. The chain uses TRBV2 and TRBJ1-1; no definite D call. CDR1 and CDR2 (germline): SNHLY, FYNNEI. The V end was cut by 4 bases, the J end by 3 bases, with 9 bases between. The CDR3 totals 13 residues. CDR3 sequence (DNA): TGTGCCAGCAGTGCGGGGAGAGACACTGAAGCTTTCTTT. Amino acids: CASSAGRDTEAFF.

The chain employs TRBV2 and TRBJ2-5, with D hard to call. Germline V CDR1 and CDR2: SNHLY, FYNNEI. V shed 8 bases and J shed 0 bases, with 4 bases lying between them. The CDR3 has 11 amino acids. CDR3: CASEYQETQYF. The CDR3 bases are TGTGCCAGCGAGTACCAAGAGACCCAGTACTTC.

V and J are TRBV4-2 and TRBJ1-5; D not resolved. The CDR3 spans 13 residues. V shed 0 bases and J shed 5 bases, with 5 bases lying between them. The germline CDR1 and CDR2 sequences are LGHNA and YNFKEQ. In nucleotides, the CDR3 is TGTGCCAGCAGCCAAGATAGGGATCAGCCCCAGCATTTT. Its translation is CASSQDRDQPQHF.

The CDR3 region has the DNA TGTGCCAGTAGTAACAGGACTAGCGGGGCACAAGAGACCCAGTACTTC. Its translation: CASSNRTSGAQETQYF. The J gene is TRBJ2-5, the V gene TRBV19, with 12 bases identical to TRBD2. With 4 bases clipped from V and 2 bases from J, the junction kept 5 bases outside the gene matches. The CDR3 consists of 16 residues. CDR1 LNHDA and CDR2 SQIVND come from the germline V gene (reference sequence).

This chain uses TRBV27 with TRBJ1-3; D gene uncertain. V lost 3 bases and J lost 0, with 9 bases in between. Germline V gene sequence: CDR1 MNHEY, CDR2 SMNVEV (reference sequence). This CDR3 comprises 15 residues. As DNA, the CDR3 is TGTGCCAGCAGTTTCAGCGGGTACTCTGGAAACACCATATATTTT. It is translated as CASSFSGYSGNTIYF.

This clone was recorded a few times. CDR3 sequence: CASSQEGARGYTF. In DNA form, the CDR3 reads TGTGCCAGCAGCCAGGAGGGGGCTCGTGGCTACACCTTC. This chain connects TRBV27 to TRBJ1-2; 7 nucleotides align to TRBD1. Per the germline V gene, CDR1 is MNHEY and CDR2 is SMNVEV (reference sequence). The CDR3 extends over 13 amino acids. The trim removed 6 bases at V and 7 bases at J, leaving 8 bases unmatched.

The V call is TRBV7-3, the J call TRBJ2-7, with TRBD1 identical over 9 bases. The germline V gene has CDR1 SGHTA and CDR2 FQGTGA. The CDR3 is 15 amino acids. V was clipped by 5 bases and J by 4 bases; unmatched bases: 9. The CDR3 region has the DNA TGTGCCAGCAGCCTCCAACCGGGACAGGGTTACGAGCAGTACTTC. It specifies CASSLQPGQGYEQYF.

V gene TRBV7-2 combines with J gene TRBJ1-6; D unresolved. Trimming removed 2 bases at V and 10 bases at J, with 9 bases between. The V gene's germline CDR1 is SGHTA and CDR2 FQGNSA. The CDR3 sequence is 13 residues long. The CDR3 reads CASSLISVSPLHF. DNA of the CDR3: TGTGCCAGCAGCTTAATTAGTGTCTCACCCCTCCACTTT.

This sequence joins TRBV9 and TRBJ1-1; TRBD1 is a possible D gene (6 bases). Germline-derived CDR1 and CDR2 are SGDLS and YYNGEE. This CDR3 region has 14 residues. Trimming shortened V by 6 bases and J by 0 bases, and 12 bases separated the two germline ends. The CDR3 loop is CASNRGPMNTEAFF. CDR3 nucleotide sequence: TGTGCCAGCAACCGGGGGCCGATGAACACTGAAGCTTTCTTT.

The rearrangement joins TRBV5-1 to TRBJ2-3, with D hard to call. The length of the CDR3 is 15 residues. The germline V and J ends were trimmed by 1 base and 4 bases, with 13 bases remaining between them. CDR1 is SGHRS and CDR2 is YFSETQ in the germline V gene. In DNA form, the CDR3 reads TGCGCCAGCAGCTTGACCCCCTTGACGGCAGATACGCAGTATTTT. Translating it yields CASSLTPLTADTQYF.

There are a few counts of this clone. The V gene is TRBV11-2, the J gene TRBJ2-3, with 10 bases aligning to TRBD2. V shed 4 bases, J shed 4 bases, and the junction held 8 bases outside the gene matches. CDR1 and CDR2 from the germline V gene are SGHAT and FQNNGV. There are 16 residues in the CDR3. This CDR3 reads CASSSLAGGRPDTQYF. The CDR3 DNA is TGTGCCAGCAGCTCCTTAGCGGGGGGCCGTCCAGATACGCAGTATTTT.

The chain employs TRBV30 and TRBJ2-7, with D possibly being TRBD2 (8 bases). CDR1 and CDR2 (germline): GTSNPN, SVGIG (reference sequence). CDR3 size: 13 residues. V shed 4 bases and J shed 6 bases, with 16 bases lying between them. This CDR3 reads CAWTYGRGLEQYF. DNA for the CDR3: TGTGCCTGGACCTACGGGAGGGGGCTCGAGCAGTACTTC.

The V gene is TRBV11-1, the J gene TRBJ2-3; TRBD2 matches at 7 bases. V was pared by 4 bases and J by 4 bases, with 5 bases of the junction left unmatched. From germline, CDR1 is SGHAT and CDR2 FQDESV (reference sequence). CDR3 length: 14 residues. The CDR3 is CASSWGGRADTQYF. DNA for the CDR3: TGTGCCAGCAGCTGGGGAGGGCGGGCAGATACGCAGTATTTT.

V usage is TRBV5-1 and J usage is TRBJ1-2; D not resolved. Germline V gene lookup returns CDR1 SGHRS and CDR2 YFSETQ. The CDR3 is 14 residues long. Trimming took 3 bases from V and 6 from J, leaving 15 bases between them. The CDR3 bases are TGCGCCAGCAGCTCGCTCAACATCGGGGATGGCTACACCTTC. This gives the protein CASSSLNIGDGYTF.

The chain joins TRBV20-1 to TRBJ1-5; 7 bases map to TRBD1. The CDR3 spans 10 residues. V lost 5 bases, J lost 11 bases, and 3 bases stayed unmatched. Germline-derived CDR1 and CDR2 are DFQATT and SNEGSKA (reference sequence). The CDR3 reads CSAAQGTQHF. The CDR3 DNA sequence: TGCAGTGCTGCACAGGGGACCCAGCATTTT.

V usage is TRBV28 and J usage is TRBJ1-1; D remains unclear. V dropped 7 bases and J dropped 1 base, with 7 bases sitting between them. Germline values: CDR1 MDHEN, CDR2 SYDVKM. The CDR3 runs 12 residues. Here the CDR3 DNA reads TGTGCCAGCACTCACACGAACACTGAAGCTTTCTTT. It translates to CASTHTNTEAFF. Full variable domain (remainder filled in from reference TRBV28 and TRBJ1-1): DVKVTQSSRYLVKRTGEKVFLECVQDMDHENMFWYRQDPGLGLRLIYFSYDVKMKEKGDIPEGYSVSREKKERFSLILESASTNQTSMYLCASTHTNTEAFFGQGTRLTVV.

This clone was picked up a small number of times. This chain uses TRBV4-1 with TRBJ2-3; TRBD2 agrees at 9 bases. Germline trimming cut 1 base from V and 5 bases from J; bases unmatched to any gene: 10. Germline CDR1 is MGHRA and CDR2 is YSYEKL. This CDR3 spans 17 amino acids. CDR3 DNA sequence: TGCGCCAGCAGCCAAGTACAGGTAGCGGGAGTGCAAGATACGCAGTATTTT. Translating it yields CASSQVQVAGVQDTQYF.

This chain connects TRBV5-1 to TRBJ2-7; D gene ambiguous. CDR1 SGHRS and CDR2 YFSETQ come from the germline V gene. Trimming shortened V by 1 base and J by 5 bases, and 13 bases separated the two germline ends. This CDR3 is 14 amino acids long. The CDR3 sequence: CASSLNAATDEQYF. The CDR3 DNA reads TGCGCCAGCAGCTTGAACGCAGCTACGGACGAGCAGTACTTC.

The CDR3 is CASSKGGEQPQHF. In DNA form, the CDR3 reads TGTGCCAGCAGTAAAGGGGGGGAACAGCCCCAGCATTTT. The chain links TRBV2 to TRBJ1-5; TRBD1 is a possible D gene (6 bases). The CDR3 sequence is 13 residues long. Germline CDR1 is SNHLY and CDR2 is FYNNEI. Trimming pared 5 bases from V and 7 bases from J, leaving 12 bases between.

The CDR3 DNA sequence: TGTGCCAGCAGTTCCACAGGGGAGGGTCAGCCCCAGCATTTT. The encoded protein is CASSSTGEGQPQHF. The chain links TRBV6-5 to TRBJ1-5; 7 bases map to TRBD1. CDR3 length: 14 residues. The trim removed 4 bases at V and 6 bases at J, leaving 6 bases unmatched. Germline V gives CDR1 MNHEY, CDR2 SVGAGI.

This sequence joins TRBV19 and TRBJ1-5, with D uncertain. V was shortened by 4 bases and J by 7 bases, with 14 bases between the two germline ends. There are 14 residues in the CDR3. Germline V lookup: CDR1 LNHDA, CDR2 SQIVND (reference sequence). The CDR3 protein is CASSKDGVRQPQHF. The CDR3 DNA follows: TGTGCCAGTAGTAAGGACGGAGTGAGACAGCCCCAGCATTTT.

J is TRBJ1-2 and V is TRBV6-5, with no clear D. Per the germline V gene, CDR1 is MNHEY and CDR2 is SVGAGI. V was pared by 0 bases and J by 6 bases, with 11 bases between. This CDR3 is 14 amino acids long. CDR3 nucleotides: TGTGCCAGCAGTTACTCGAACAAGATCGATGGCTACACCTTC. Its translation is CASSYSNKIDGYTF.

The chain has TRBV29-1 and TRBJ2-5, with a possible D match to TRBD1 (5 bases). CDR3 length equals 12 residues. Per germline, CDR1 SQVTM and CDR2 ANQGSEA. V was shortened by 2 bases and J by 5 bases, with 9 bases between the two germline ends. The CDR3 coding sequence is TGCAGCGTTGAACAGGGAAGCGAGACCCAGTACTTC. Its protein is CSVEQGSETQYF.

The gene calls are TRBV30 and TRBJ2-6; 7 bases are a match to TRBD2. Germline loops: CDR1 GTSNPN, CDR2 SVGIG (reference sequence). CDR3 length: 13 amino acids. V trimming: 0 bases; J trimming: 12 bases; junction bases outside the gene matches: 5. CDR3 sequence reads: CAWSVQLASVLTF. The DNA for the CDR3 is TGTGCCTGGAGTGTACAACTAGCGAGCGTCCTGACTTTC.

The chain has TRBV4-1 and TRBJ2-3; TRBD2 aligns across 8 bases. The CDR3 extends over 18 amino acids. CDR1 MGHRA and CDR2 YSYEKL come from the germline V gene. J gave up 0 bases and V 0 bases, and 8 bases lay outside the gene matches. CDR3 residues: CASSQDRLAFTSTDTQYF. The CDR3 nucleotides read TGCGCCAGCAGCCAAGATAGACTAGCGTTTACTAGCACAGATACGCAGTATTTT.

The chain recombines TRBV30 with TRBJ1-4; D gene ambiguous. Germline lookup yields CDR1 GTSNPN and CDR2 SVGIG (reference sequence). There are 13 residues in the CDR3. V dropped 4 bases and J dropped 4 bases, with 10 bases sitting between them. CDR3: CAWNGPFNEKLFF. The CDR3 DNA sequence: TGTGCCTGGAACGGTCCCTTTAATGAAAAACTGTTTTTT.

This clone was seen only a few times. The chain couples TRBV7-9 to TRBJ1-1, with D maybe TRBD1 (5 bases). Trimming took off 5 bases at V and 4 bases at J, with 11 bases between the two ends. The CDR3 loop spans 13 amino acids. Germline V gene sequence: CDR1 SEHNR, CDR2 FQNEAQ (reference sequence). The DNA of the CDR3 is TGTGCCAGCAGCCAGGGTTTGGGCACTGAAGCTTTCTTT. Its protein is CASSQGLGTEAFF.

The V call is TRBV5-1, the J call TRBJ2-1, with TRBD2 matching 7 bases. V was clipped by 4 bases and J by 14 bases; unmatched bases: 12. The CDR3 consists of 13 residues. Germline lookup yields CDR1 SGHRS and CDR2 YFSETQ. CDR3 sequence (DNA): TGCGCCAGCAGCCCACCGGGGGGTGGTTTTGAGTTCTTC. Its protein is CASSPPGGGFEFF.

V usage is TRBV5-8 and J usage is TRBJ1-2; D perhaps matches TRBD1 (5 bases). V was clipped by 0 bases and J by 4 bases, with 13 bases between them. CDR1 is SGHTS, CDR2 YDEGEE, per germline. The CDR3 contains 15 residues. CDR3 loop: CASSLAGLFGYGYTF. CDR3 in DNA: TGTGCCAGCAGCTTGGCAGGGCTATTCGGCTATGGCTACACCTTC. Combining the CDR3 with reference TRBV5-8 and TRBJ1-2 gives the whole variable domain EAGVTQSPTHLIKTRGQQATLRCSPISGHTSVYWYQQALGLGLQFLLWYDEGEERNRGNFPPRFSGRQFPNYSSELNVNALELEDSALYLCASSLAGLFGYGYTFGSGTRLTVV.

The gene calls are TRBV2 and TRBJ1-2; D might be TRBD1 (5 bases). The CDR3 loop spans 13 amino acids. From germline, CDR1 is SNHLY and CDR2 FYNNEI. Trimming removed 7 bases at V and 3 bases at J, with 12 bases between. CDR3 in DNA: TGTGCCAGCAACCCAGGGTCGGACTATGGCTACACCTTC. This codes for CASNPGSDYGYTF.